This entry concerns a single T cell receptor (beta chain). This sample was taken from a study of blood T cell repertoires in COVID-19. Sequenced by immunoSEQ multiplex PCR; TCRdb stores in-frame clones only, minus some. The data show 97,000 or so clones, 75% to 95% seen once. Source material: peripheral blood. The TCR was taken from a man aged 18 to 30 with acute or convalescent COVID-19.

The CDR3 sequence: CASSGGEGASSYEQYF. CDR3 in DNA: TGTGCCAGCAGCGGGGGCGAGGGGGCTAGCTCCTACGAGCAGTACTTC. The chain uses TRBV11-2 and TRBJ2-7; 7 bases are a match to TRBD1. The CDR3 length is 16 residues. The trim removed 5 bases at V and 0 bases at J, leaving 10 bases unmatched. Germline-derived CDR1 and CDR2 are SGHAT and FQNNGV.